Here is one TCR beta chain with its context. After extraction with the RNeasy kit, about 0.5 to 1 ug of the RNA was reverse transcribed using random hexamers. Amplification of TCR beta CDR3 spanned 54 Vbeta and 13 Jbeta via immunoSEQ multiplex PCR. TCRdb analysed the immunoSEQ multiplex PCR reads with MiXCR anew, one entry per CDR3 protein. This sample has about 130,000 distinct CDR3 sequences; around 94% occur once, and the top ten carry 0.065% to 0.1%. Germline values: CDR1 MRHNA, CDR2 SNTAGT. The V and J ends lost 0 bases and 2 bases respectively, with 11 bases between them. This CDR3 comprises 15 residues. This entry comes from a study of CD8 T cells in Susac syndrome.

The sequence was collected from a human donor in good health. V gene TRBV6-4 combines with J gene TRBJ2-7; no clear D gene. Sequenced material: CD4+ T cells from PBMCs. CDR3 region: CASSDSRYGPYEQYF. In nucleotides, the CDR3 is TGTGCCAGCAGTGACTCAAGGTACGGACCCTACGAGCAGTACTTC.